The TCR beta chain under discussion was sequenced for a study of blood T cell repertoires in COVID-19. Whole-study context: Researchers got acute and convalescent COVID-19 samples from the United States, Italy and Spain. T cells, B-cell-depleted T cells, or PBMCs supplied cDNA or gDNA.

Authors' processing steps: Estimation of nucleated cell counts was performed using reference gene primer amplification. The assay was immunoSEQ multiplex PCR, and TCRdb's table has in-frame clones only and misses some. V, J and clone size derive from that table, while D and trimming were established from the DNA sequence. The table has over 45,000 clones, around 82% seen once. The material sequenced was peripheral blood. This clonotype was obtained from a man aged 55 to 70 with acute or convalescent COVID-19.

The CDR3 region is CASRPSVLPYEQYF. CDR3 nucleotides: TGTGCCAGCAGGCCCAGCGTGCTCCCCTACGAGCAGTACTTC. The chain uses TRBV6-5 and TRBJ2-7; D gene ambiguous. V lost 6 bases to trimming and J lost 2 bases, with 14 bases between them. The germline CDR1 and CDR2 sequences are MNHEY and SVGAGI. This CDR3 is 14 amino acids long.